Listed below are T cell receptor beta chains from one sample, sequenced in a study of molecular identifiers for immune sequencing clone quantification. TCRdb re-analysed the PCR reads in MiXCR, keeping a single row per CDR3 protein. This sample carries around 460,000 distinct CDR3 sequences, 20% to 25% of them seen once, and the ten largest clones take about 0.78%. The sequencing input was naive CD8+ T cells from blood, with Jurkat cell RNA spiked in. Receptors were obtained from a human donor in good health. Some libraries in this study had Jurkat cell RNA spiked in. The CDR3 runs from the conserved cysteine through the conserved F or W. Each record gives: J gene, CDR3 length, D gene, V gene, clone size, CDR3 protein, CDR3 DNA. D genes are given only for firm matches. Clone size is not always given. Where it is, it says once, few, many or a class for expanded clones.

j_gene: TRBJ2-1; len: 16; d_gene: -; v_gene: TRBV30; abundance: -; CDR3aa: CAWTPPPPGSYNEQFF; CDR3nt: TGTGCCTGGACCCCCCCCCCGCCGGGCTCCTACAATGAGCAGTTCTTC
j_gene: TRBJ2-7; len: 18; d_gene: TRBD1; v_gene: TRBV5-1; abundance: many; CDR3aa: CASSLDLDRGHAEYEQYF; CDR3nt: TGCGCCAGCAGCTTGGACTTGGACAGGGGCCATGCAGAATACGAGCAGTACTTC
j_gene: TRBJ2-7; len: 14; d_gene: TRBD1; v_gene: TRBV5-3; abundance: -; CDR3aa: CASSNRDRTYEQYF; CDR3nt: TGTGCCAGCAGCAACCGGGACAGAACCTACGAGCAGTACTTC
j_gene: TRBJ2-1; len: 16; d_gene: -; v_gene: TRBV20-1; abundance: -; CDR3aa: CSARDSAGATYNEQFF; CDR3nt: TGCAGTGCTAGAGATTCGGCAGGGGCTACCTACAATGAGCAGTTCTTC
j_gene: TRBJ1-1; len: 15; d_gene: TRBD1; v_gene: TRBV2; abundance: few; CDR3aa: CASSDPGTGGTEAFF; CDR3nt: TGTGCCAGCAGTGACCCCGGGACAGGGGGCACTGAAGCTTTCTTT
j_gene: TRBJ2-7; len: 15; d_gene: -; v_gene: TRBV20-1; abundance: -; CDR3aa: CSARPFSTDSYEQYF; CDR3nt: TGCAGTGCTAGACCCTTCTCGACGGATTCCTACGAGCAGTACTTC
j_gene: TRBJ2-5; len: 11; d_gene: -; v_gene: TRBV27; abundance: -; CDR3aa: CASSAGPTQYF; CDR3nt: TGTGCCAGCAGCGCAGGGCCGACCCAGTACTTC
j_gene: TRBJ2-7; len: 16; d_gene: TRBD1; v_gene: TRBV13; abundance: -; CDR3aa: CASSSAGWDSAGEQYF; CDR3nt: TGTGCCAGCAGCTCCGCCGGGTGGGACAGTGCCGGCGAGCAGTACTTC
j_gene: TRBJ1-1; len: 13; d_gene: -; v_gene: TRBV5-4; abundance: many; CDR3aa: CASSLEMNTEAFF; CDR3nt: TGTGCCAGCAGCTTGGAGATGAACACTGAAGCTTTCTTT
j_gene: TRBJ2-3; len: 16; d_gene: TRBD2; v_gene: TRBV2; abundance: -; CDR3aa: CASSEAPGLAGDTQYF; CDR3nt: TGTGCCAGCAGTGAAGCTCCGGGACTAGCGGGAGATACGCAGTATTTT
j_gene: TRBJ1-6; len: 15; d_gene: TRBD1; v_gene: TRBV28; abundance: many; CDR3aa: CASSFVRGRNSPLHF; CDR3nt: TGTGCCAGCAGTTTCGTCAGGGGGCGGAATTCACCCCTCCACTTT
j_gene: TRBJ1-5; len: 16; d_gene: -; v_gene: TRBV23-1; abundance: many; CDR3aa: CASSQLLTASNQPQHF; CDR3nt: TGCGCCAGCAGTCAATTGTTGACGGCTAGCAATCAGCCCCAGCATTTT
j_gene: TRBJ2-7; len: 12; d_gene: -; v_gene: TRBV20-1; abundance: -; CDR3aa: CSAPLVSGEQYF; CDR3nt: TGCAGTGCTCCCCTCGTTTCGGGCGAGCAGTACTTC
j_gene: TRBJ2-2; len: 17; d_gene: TRBD1; v_gene: TRBV7-8; abundance: -; CDR3aa: CASSFRGQGAWTGELFF; CDR3nt: TGTGCCAGCAGCTTTAGGGGACAGGGGGCGTGGACCGGGGAGCTGTTTTTT
j_gene: TRBJ2-3; len: 16; d_gene: TRBD1; v_gene: TRBV7-2; abundance: many; CDR3aa: CASSHTGGYPTDTQYF; CDR3nt: TGTGCCAGCAGCCATACAGGGGGTTACCCCACAGATACGCAGTATTTT
j_gene: TRBJ2-2; len: 11; d_gene: -; v_gene: TRBV29-1; abundance: many; CDR3aa: CSVAGTGELFF; CDR3nt: TGCAGCGTTGCCGGGACCGGGGAGCTGTTTTTT
j_gene: TRBJ2-7; len: 11; d_gene: -; v_gene: TRBV20-1; abundance: many; CDR3aa: CSGVRDYEQYF; CDR3nt: TGCAGTGGGGTCAGGGACTACGAGCAGTACTTC